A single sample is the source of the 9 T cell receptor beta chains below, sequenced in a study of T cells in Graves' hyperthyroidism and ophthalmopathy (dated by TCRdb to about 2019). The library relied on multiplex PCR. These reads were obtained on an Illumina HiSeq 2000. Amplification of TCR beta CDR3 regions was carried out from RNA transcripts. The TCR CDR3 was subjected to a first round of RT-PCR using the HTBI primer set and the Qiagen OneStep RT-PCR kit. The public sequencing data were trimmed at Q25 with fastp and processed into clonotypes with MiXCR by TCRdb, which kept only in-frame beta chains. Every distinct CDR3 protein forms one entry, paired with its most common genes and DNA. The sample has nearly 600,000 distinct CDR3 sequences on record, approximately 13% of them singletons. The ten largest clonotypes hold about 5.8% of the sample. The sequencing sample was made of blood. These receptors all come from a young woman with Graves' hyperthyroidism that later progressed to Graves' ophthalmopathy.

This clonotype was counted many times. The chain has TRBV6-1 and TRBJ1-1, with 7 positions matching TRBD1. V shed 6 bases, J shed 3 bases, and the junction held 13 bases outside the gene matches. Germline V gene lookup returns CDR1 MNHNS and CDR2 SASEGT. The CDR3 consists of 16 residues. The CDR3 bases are TGTGCCAGCAGATCTTATACAACAGGGGAAGACACTGAAGCTTTCTTT. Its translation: CASRSYTTGEDTEAFF.

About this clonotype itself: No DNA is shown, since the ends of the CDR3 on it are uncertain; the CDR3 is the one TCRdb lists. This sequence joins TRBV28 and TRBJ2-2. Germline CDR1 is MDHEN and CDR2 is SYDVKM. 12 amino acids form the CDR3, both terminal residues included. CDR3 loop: CASSFWAGSCFF.

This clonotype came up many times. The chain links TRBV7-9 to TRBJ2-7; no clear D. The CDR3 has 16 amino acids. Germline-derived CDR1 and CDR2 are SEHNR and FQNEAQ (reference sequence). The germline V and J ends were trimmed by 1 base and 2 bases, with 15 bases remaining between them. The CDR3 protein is CASSLVRGRATYEQYF. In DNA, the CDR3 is TGTGCCAGCAGCTTAGTTCGAGGACGGGCCACCTACGAGCAGTACTTC.

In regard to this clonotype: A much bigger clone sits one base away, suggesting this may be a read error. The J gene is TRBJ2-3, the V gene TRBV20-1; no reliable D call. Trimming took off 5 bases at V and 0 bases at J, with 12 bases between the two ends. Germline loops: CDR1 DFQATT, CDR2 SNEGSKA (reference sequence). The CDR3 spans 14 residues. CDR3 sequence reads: CSARRFSSTDTQYF. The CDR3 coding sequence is TGCAGTGCTCGACGCTTTTCTAGCACAGATACGCAGTATTTT.

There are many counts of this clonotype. The CDR3 DNA reads TGTGCCTGGAGTAGGGAGACTAGATACGAGCAGTACTTC. Protein: CAWSRETRYEQYF. V usage is TRBV30 and J usage is TRBJ2-7; weak D call: TRBD2 (6 bases). CDR1 is GTSNPN, CDR2 SVGIG, per germline (reference sequence). The V gene lost 2 bases and the J gene lost 4 bases, with 12 bases spanning the gap. The length of the CDR3 is 13 residues.

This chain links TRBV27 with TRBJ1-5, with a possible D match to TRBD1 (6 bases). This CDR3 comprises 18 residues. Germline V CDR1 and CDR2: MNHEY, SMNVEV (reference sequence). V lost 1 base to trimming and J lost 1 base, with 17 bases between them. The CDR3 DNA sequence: TGTGCCAGCAGTTTATACCCCCCGACAGGCCTCAGCAATCAGCCCCAGCATTTT. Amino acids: CASSLYPPTGLSNQPQHF.

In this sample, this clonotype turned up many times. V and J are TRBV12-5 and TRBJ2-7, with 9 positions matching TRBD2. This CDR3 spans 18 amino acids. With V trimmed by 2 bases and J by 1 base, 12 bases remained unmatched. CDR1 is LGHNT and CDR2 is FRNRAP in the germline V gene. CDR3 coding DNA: TGTGCTAGTGGTTTGAGACCCGGGCTAGCGGGATTTTCCTACGAGCAGTACTTC. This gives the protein CASGLRPGLAGFSYEQYF.

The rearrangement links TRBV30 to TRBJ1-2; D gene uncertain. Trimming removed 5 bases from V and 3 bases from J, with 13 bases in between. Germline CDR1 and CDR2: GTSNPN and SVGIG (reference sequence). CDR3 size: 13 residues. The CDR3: CAWGVRGDYGYTF. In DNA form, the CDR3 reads TGTGCCTGGGGCGTACGGGGAGACTATGGCTACACCTTC.

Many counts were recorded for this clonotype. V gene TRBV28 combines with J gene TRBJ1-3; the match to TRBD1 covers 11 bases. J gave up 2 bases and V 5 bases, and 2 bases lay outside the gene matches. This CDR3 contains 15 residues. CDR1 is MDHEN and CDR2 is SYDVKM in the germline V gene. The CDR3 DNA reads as TGTGCCAGCAGTCCGGGACAGGGGGCTGGAAACACCATATATTTT. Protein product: CASSPGQGAGNTIYF.